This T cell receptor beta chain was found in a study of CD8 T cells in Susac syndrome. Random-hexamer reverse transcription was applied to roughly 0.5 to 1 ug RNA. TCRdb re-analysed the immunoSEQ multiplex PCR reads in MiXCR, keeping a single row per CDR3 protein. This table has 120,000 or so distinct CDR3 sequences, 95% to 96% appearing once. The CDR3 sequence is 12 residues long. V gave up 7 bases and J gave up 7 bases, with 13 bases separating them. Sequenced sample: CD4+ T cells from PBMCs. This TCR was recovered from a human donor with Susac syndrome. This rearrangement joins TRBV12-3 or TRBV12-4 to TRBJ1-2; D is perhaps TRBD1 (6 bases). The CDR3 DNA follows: TGTGCCAGCACCAGGACCAGGGGTGGCTACACCTTC. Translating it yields CASTRTRGGYTF.